This T cell receptor beta chain was found in a study of blood T cell repertoires in COVID-19. Overall study: Researchers got acute and convalescent COVID-19 samples from the United States, Italy and Spain. PBMCs, B-cell-depleted T cells, or T cells were the source of the cDNA or gDNA that made up the material.

Sequencing used immunoSEQ multiplex PCR; TCRdb keeps in-frame clones, though not all of them. The repertoire holds under 200,000 clones, with 79% as singletons. CDR1 SNHLY and CDR2 FYNNEI come from the germline V gene. Trimming removed 2 bases from V and 0 bases from J, with 10 bases in between. The CDR3 is made up of 16 amino acids. The source of this sequence is a woman aged 60-75 years with COVID-19, enrolled during active disease. The chain combines TRBV2 with TRBJ2-2; D gene ambiguous. The sequencing input was peripheral blood. CDR3 sequence reads: CASSELEAANTGELFF. CDR3 nucleotides: TGTGCCAGCAGTGAACTAGAGGCAGCGAACACCGGGGAGCTGTTTTTT.